This TCR beta chain derives from a study of cytomegalovirus exposure and HLA in healthy donors. Germline CDR1 reads SGHNT; CDR2 reads YYREEE (reference sequence). Trimming took 0 bases from V and 12 from J; bases not matched to a gene: 10. The CDR3 contains 15 residues. This clone was seen only a few times. What it binds is not known. General study results and limits: More clonal expansion characterized HLA-associated TCR beta chains than equally common others in a later analysis.

All donors participated as healthy donors of bone marrow. The study ran its PCR with 60 Vbeta and 13 Jbeta primers. Measured with immunoSEQ multiplex PCR; TCRdb has only the in-frame clones, and not every one. The top ten clones hold 4.2% of a sample with 90,000 to 120,000 clones, roughly 82% of them seen once. The TCR comes from a male donor in good health and CMV-seronegative. The genes are TRBV5-4 and TRBJ1-4, with 8 bases lining up with TRBD1. Sequencing was done on a sample of PBMCs. The CDR3 bases are TGTGCCAGCAGCTTGGATCAGGGGGCATACCAGGAACTGTTTTTT. Translation gives CASSLDQGAYQELFF. The whole variable domain, filled in from reference TRBV5-4 and TRBJ1-4, reads ETGVTQSPTHLIKTRGQQVTLRCSSQSGHNTVSWYQQALGQGPQFIFQYYREEENGRGNFPPRFSGLQFPNYSSELNVNALELDDSALYLCASSLDQGAYQELFFGSGTQLSVL.